These 28 T cell receptor beta chains originate from one sample sequenced in a study of blood T cell repertoires in COVID-19. The protocol was immunoSEQ multiplex PCR, while the TCRdb copy is restricted to in-frame clones and leaves out a portion. The sample consists of 150,000 to 200,000 clones, 85% of them appearing once. The sequenced material came from peripheral blood. Receptors originate from a man in his sixties with COVID-19, enrolled during active disease.

This rearrangement joins TRBV19 to TRBJ1-2; D ambiguous. Per germline, CDR1 LNHDA and CDR2 SQIVND (reference sequence). This CDR3 comprises 13 residues. Trimming stripped 6 bases from V and 0 bases from J, with 8 bases between. The CDR3 here is CASRPQTNYGYTF. As DNA, the CDR3 is TGTGCCAGTAGACCTCAGACTAACTATGGCTACACCTTC.

The CDR3 DNA reads TGTGCCATCAGTGATTTAGGGGTCCAGCCCCAGCATTTT. Its translation: CAISDLGVQPQHF. This chain links TRBV10-3 with TRBJ1-5; perhaps TRBD1 as D (5 bases). This CDR3 comprises 13 residues. Trimming took off 3 bases at V and 7 bases at J, with 10 bases between the two ends. The germline CDR1 and CDR2 sequences are ENHRY and SYGVKD.

The V gene is TRBV11-1, the J gene TRBJ2-2; possible D gene TRBD2, 6 bases. The V end lost 0 bases, the J end lost 6 bases, and 14 bases lay between the germline ends. Germline-derived CDR1 and CDR2 are SGHAT and FQDESV (reference sequence). The CDR3 is 16 amino acids. CDR3 region: CASSLAPGSLAGELFF. The DNA of the CDR3 is TGTGCCAGCAGCTTAGCGCCCGGGAGCCTCGCCGGGGAGCTGTTTTTT.

This chain uses TRBV7-9 with TRBJ1-1, with TRBD1 as a possible D gene (5 bases). V was shortened by 5 bases and J by 3 bases, with 19 bases between the two germline ends. Looked up from germline, CDR1 is SEHNR and CDR2 is FQNEAQ (reference sequence). The CDR3 spans 16 residues. The CDR3 region has the DNA TGTGCCAGCAGCGCCCCTCAGACAGTTGAAGACACTGAAGCTTTCTTT. It encodes CASSAPQTVEDTEAFF.

This clone was picked up one time. The rearrangement uses TRBV30 and TRBJ1-1; 8 nucleotides align to TRBD1. V trimming: 2 bases; J trimming: 1 base; junction bases outside the gene matches: 6. CDR1 is GTSNPN, CDR2 SVGIG, per germline (reference sequence). The CDR3 spans 15 residues. CDR3 coding DNA: TGTGCCTGGAGTCCGAGGACAGGGTGGAACACTGAAGCTTTCTTT. Translated: CAWSPRTGWNTEAFF.

The chain employs TRBV10-1 and TRBJ2-1, with 7 bases that match TRBD1. The CDR3 spans 15 residues. Germline CDR1 is WNHNN and CDR2 is SYGVQD (reference sequence). V gave up 6 bases and J gave up 2 bases; unmatched junction bases: 7. CDR3 region: CASSATGSTYNEQFF. In DNA, the CDR3 is TGCGCCAGCAGCGCGACAGGGTCCACCTACAATGAGCAGTTCTTC.

The gene calls are TRBV11-3 and TRBJ2-7; possible D gene TRBD1, 7 bases. The V and J ends lost 0 bases and 7 bases respectively, with 13 bases between them. CDR1 SGHNT and CDR2 YENEEA come from the germline V gene. The CDR3 has 14 amino acids. DNA for the CDR3: TGTGCCAGCAGCTTAGATCATCAGGGGGGTGAGCAGTACTTC. This codes for CASSLDHQGGEQYF.

The J gene is TRBJ2-3, the V gene TRBV13, with 7 bases matching TRBD1. Germline V gene data show CDR1 as PRHDT and CDR2 as FYEKMQ (reference sequence). The CDR3 has 16 amino acids. With V trimmed by 0 bases and J by 8 bases, 11 bases remained unmatched. The CDR3, as DNA: TGTGCCAGCAGCTTAGGCCTAGGGGGCGCTGTGGGTACGCAGTATTTT. Translated, it gives CASSLGLGGAVGTQYF.

This clone was detected once. This chain links TRBV28 with TRBJ1-1; 8 bases line up with TRBD1. Per germline, CDR1 MDHEN and CDR2 SYDVKM. This CDR3 is 15 amino acids long. Unmatched junction bases numbered 10, after V lost 6 bases and J lost 4 bases. CDR3 DNA: TGTGCCAGCAGGGGGTTAGACAGGGGAGGCACTGAAGCTTTCTTT. Translation: CASRGLDRGGTEAFF.

The V call is TRBV2, the J call TRBJ1-1, with D tentatively TRBD1 (6 bases). The CDR3 consists of 12 residues. The ends were cut back, 5 bases at V and 5 bases at J, with 9 bases in the middle. Germline V CDR1 and CDR2: SNHLY, FYNNEI. The CDR3 loop is CASSPGVTEAFF. DNA of the CDR3: TGTGCCAGCAGTCCAGGGGTAACTGAAGCTTTCTTT.

DNA for the CDR3: TGTGCCAGCAGGGACAGGTCCTATGGCTACACCTTC. It codes for CASRDRSYGYTF. The rearrangement joins TRBV7-9 to TRBJ1-2, with 7 bases that match TRBD1. Germline V gene data show CDR1 as SEHNR and CDR2 as FQNEAQ (reference sequence). The CDR3 length is 12 residues. Germline trimming cut 6 bases from V and 4 bases from J; bases unmatched to any gene: 2.

Points on this clone: The same CDR3 is also encoded by other DNA sequences in this sample. The rearrangement links TRBV6-2 or TRBV6-3 to TRBJ1-5; the match to TRBD1 covers 10 bases. The CDR3 extends over 15 amino acids. The V and J ends lost 0 bases and 4 bases, in that order; junction bases with no gene match: 0. The germline V gene encodes CDR1 MNHEY and CDR2 SVGEGT. DNA of the CDR3: TGTGCCAGCAGTTACTCGGGACAGGGGAATCAGCCCCAGCATTTT. The encoded protein is CASSYSGQGNQPQHF.

V gene TRBV19 combines with J gene TRBJ2-1; 9 bases agree with TRBD1. This CDR3 has 14 residues. The V gene's germline CDR1 is LNHDA and CDR2 SQIVND (reference sequence). Trimming removed 7 bases from V and 3 bases from J; junction bases left unmatched: 4. The CDR3 DNA is TGTGCCAGTACCTCGGGACAGGGCTACAATGAGCAGTTCTTC. As protein: CASTSGQGYNEQFF. The complete variable domain, with remaining parts taken from reference TRBV19 and TRBJ2-1, reads DGGITQSPKYLFRKEGQNVTLSCEQNLNHDAMYWYRQDPGQGLRLIYYSQIVNDFQKGDIAEGYSVSREKKESFPLTVTSAQKNPTAFYLCASTSGQGYNEQFFGPGTRLTVL.

The rearrangement links TRBV28 to TRBJ1-6; 8 bases match TRBD1. This CDR3 has 16 residues. The V gene's germline CDR1 is MDHEN and CDR2 SYDVKM. Losses at the gene ends were 6 bases for V and 8 bases for J; bases not matched to a gene: 12. The CDR3 loop reads CASSIQGANLDSPLHF. The CDR3 coding sequence is TGTGCCAGCAGCATTCAGGGGGCAAATTTGGATTCACCCCTCCACTTT.

This clone was seen a single time. This sequence joins TRBV23-1 and TRBJ1-1; D is unresolved. TRBV23-1 is an open reading frame, and its role is uncertain. The CDR3 runs 13 residues. V lost 5 bases, J lost 2 bases, and 9 bases lay in between. The CDR3 protein is CASSSRVNTEAFF. CDR3 nucleotides: TGCGCCAGCAGTTCAAGAGTTAACACTGAAGCTTTCTTT.

This clone was detected once. This chain connects TRBV7-8 to TRBJ1-6, with a tentative D call TRBD1 (6 bases). V was trimmed by 1 base and J by 2 bases, leaving 9 bases between them. The V gene's germline CDR1 is SGHVS and CDR2 FQNEAQ. The CDR3 loop spans 16 amino acids. This CDR3 reads CASSLVRDTYNSPLHF. CDR3 DNA sequence: TGTGCCAGCAGCTTAGTGAGGGACACCTATAATTCACCCCTCCACTTT.

CDR3 bases: TGCAGCGTTCAGCGGGCCAACAATCAGCCCCAGCATTTT. It yields the protein CSVQRANNQPQHF. The J gene is TRBJ1-5, the V gene TRBV29-1; no reliable D call. The germline V gene has CDR1 SQVTM and CDR2 ANQGSEA. Trimming removed 5 bases from V and 3 bases from J, with 11 bases in between. The CDR3 consists of 13 residues.

This clone was found once. The V and J genes are TRBV6-5 and TRBJ1-1; D remains unclear. Trimming shortened V by 6 bases and J by 0 bases, and 8 bases separated the two germline ends. Germline V gene data show CDR1 as MNHEY and CDR2 as SVGAGI. The CDR3 spans 13 residues. In DNA, the CDR3 is TGTGCCAGCAGGGCCGTCCTGAACACTGAAGCTTTCTTT. The encoded protein is CASRAVLNTEAFF.

The chain links TRBV21-1 to TRBJ1-1. TRBV21-1 corresponds to a pseudogene. This CDR3 has 14 residues. DNA of the CDR3: TGTGCCAGCAGCACCCTTAGCGGGCACACTGAAGCTTTCTTT. Translation gives CASSTLSGHTEAFF.

V is TRBV7-2 and J is TRBJ2-1, with a tentative D call TRBD1 (5 bases). The length of the CDR3 is 15 residues. Germline V gene sequence: CDR1 SGHTA, CDR2 FQGNSA. The germline V and J ends were trimmed by 5 bases and 5 bases, with 16 bases remaining between them. In nucleotides, the CDR3 is TGTGCCAGCAGCCAGGGAAGAGAAGTCGACAATGAGCAGTTCTTC. Residues: CASSQGREVDNEQFF.

The chain carries TRBV2 and TRBJ2-7, with D tentatively TRBD1 (6 bases). The germline gives CDR1 SNHLY, CDR2 FYNNEI. The V end lost 8 bases, the J end lost 0 bases, and 14 bases lay between the germline ends. This CDR3 is built from 14 residues. CDR3 DNA: TGTGCCAGCGTAGACAGGCCAAGCTCCTACGAGCAGTACTTC. This codes for CASVDRPSSYEQYF.

This sequence joins TRBV11-2 and TRBJ2-7; the D is unclear. With 5 bases removed from V and 3 bases from J, the gap between germline ends came to 17 bases. The CDR3 is 15 amino acids. In germline, CDR1 is SGHAT, CDR2 FQNNGV. The CDR3 here is CASSPGPTVIYEQYF. The CDR3 bases are TGTGCCAGCAGCCCCGGCCCGACTGTTATCTACGAGCAGTACTTC.

The V gene is TRBV5-1, the J gene TRBJ2-5, with a weak D call TRBD2 (6 bases). CDR1 and CDR2 (germline): SGHRS, YFSETQ. The CDR3 has 15 residues. Between the trimmed V and J ends, which lost 0 bases and 1 base, there was a span of 10 bases. The CDR3 protein is CASSLGSGGQETQYF. DNA of the CDR3: TGCGCCAGCAGCTTGGGTAGCGGAGGCCAAGAGACCCAGTACTTC.

The V call is TRBV19, the J call TRBJ2-1, with TRBD2 matching over 9 bases. CDR1 and CDR2 (germline): LNHDA, SQIVND (reference sequence). This CDR3 contains 16 residues. V dropped 1 base and J dropped 4; count of bases not matched to a gene: 5. The CDR3 protein is CASSIASGVGYNEQFF. The CDR3 DNA reads as TGTGCCAGTAGTATAGCTAGCGGGGTAGGATACAATGAGCAGTTCTTC.

V gene TRBV6-1 combines with J gene TRBJ1-2, with D maybe TRBD1 (5 bases). CDR3 length equals 14 residues. Germline lookup yields CDR1 MNHNS and CDR2 SASEGT. Trimming removed 1 base from V and 3 bases from J, with 9 bases in between. This CDR3 is CASSEVGADYGYTF. Here the CDR3 DNA reads TGTGCCAGCAGTGAAGTAGGGGCAGACTATGGCTACACCTTC.

V and J are TRBV28 and TRBJ2-7; tentative D call: TRBD2 (5 bases). Germline-derived CDR1 and CDR2 are MDHEN and SYDVKM. V lost 7 bases and J 7 bases, leaving 17 bases between the germline ends. CDR3 length equals 13 residues. CDR3 in amino acids: CASTVSGLGEQYF. CDR3 coding DNA: TGTGCCAGCACCGTTTCCGGACTGGGAGAGCAGTACTTC.

The rearrangement links TRBV5-1 to TRBJ1-1, with D possibly matching TRBD1 (5 bases). Germline CDR1 is SGHRS and CDR2 is YFSETQ. There are 15 residues in the CDR3. The germline V and J ends were trimmed by 0 bases and 5 bases, with 14 bases remaining between them. In DNA, the CDR3 is TGCGCCAGCAGCTTGGATTCGGGTGGGGGGACTGAAGCTTTCTTT. Protein sequence: CASSLDSGGGTEAFF.

This chain joins TRBV7-2 and TRBJ1-5; 10 nucleotides line up with TRBD1. This CDR3 spans 15 amino acids. V shed 5 bases, J shed 6 bases, and the junction held 7 bases outside the gene matches. Germline V lookup: CDR1 SGHTA, CDR2 FQGNSA. For the CDR3, the DNA is TGTGCCAGCAGCGAGCGGACAGGGGGAGGTCAGCCCCAGCATTTT. It encodes CASSERTGGGQPQHF.